This T cell receptor beta chain was sequenced in a study of blood T cell repertoires in COVID-19. Study at large: Samples came from the United States, Italy and Spain, spanning acute and convalescent COVID-19. The cDNA or gDNA used as material had been derived from T cells, B-cell-depleted T cells, or PBMCs.

Trimming removed 2 bases from V and 2 bases from J, with 7 bases in between. This CDR3 contains 13 residues. CDR1 and CDR2 (germline): MNHEY, SVGAGI. The authors' processing: Quantification of nucleated cells was approximated via reference gene primer amplification. Produced via immunoSEQ multiplex PCR; TCRdb's table is partial and in-frame only. V and J calls and clone size come straight from that table; D and trimming were deduced from the DNA. Among approximately 210,000 clones listed, just over 90% were seen once. This chain links TRBV6-5 with TRBJ2-7; D gene unclear. Sample: peripheral blood. The TCR originated in a man between 25 and 39 years old with acute or convalescent COVID-19. CDR3 nucleotides: TGTGCCAGCAGTTACGGGCAGCCCTACGAGCAGTACTTC. Translation: CASSYGQPYEQYF.